Listed below are T cell receptor beta chains from one sample, sequenced in a study of T cell responses to AZD1222 COVID-19 vaccine. The assay was immunoSEQ multiplex PCR, and TCRdb's table has in-frame clones only and misses some. The sample has 180,000 or so clones, around 92% seen once. The sequencing used peripheral blood, collected 28 days after the second AZD1222 dose. Receptor source: an adult who received the AZD1222 COVID-19 vaccine. Both conserved end residues are trimmed from each CDR3.

TRBV9 | 14 | ASSVEGGSSTDTQY
TRBV4-3 | 16 | ASSQDNGGLAAPYEQY
TRBV24-1 | 11 | ATSDSGEETQY
TRBV5-4 | 13 | ASSFRTGGYNEQF
TRBV19 | 13 | ASSPSPGMNTEAF
TRBV10-2 | 13 | ASSESRQPIYGYT
TRBV6-6 | 11 | ASIDRGKNIQY
TRBV7-8 | 13 | ASSPVYGSGVGYT
TRBV12-3/TRBV12-4 | 9 | ASSGSLALH
TRBV2 | 14 | ASQREGVVTNEKLF
TRBV4-1 | 12 | ASSRGQGADEAF
TRBV7-3 | 11 | ASSLSDRGEQF
TRBV5-1 | 16 | ASSLPDAGGPGTGELF
TRBV18 | 11 | ASSAREISGYT
TRBV19 | 13 | ASSPGGVAKNIQY
TRBV14 | 14 | ASSQDVGTGIHEQY
TRBV30 | 16 | AWSLFARGVGSFYGYT
TRBV2 | 12 | ASILLDGNTEAF
TRBV3-1/TRBV3-2 | 13 | ASSQAGHPSYEQY
TRBV6-5 | 10 | ASSKGTARAF
TRBV7-8 | 14 | ASSPGGMYSNQPQH
TRBV6-5 | 13 | ASSYSGQGNSPLH
TRBV7-2 | 15 | ASSLKLRTSGLNEQF
TRBV14 | 13 | ASSQYFGTGETQY
TRBV3-1/TRBV3-2 | 14 | ASSQDGGQGEQPQH
TRBV7-9 | 12 | ASSFGQSSYEQY
TRBV11-2 | 14 | ASSLLGRSKEETQY
TRBV4-2 | 16 | ASSPRGPTPSGANVLT
TRBV25-1 | 13 | ASSEAGGVDSPLH
TRBV6-5 | 11 | ASHIPLNYGYT
TRBV3-1/TRBV3-2 | 14 | ASSQGGQLLTDTQY
TRBV9 | 14 | ASSVTQVMMTDTQY
TRBV3-1/TRBV3-2 | 10 | ASSLSGNTIY
TRBV4-1 | 12 | ASSGEGTNSPLH
TRBV28 | 12 | ASSTRTLTDTQY
TRBV10-3 | 12 | AISGAGMNTEAF
TRBV5-1 | 13 | ASSLSSAGGDGYT
TRBV7-9 | 14 | ASNLSNLSSGNTIY
TRBV5-4 | 12 | ASSLGQNYNEQF
TRBV28 | 12 | ASSLSGPTTPLH
TRBV7-9 | 14 | ASSFPRRTGESGYT
TRBV4-2 | 14 | ASTSGHLSNNEKLF
TRBV5-1 | 11 | ASSWDGNYGYT
TRBV2 | 12 | ASGDQGGNTEAF
TRBV6-5 | 12 | ASSLSGRVNEQF
TRBV3-1/TRBV3-2 | 11 | ASSQDRLAAQY
TRBV29-1 | 10 | SVEERNYGYT
TRBV7-6 | 14 | ASSPWTGVGDSPLH
TRBV28 | 15 | ASSFLRGDPEGYEQY
TRBV28 | 13 | ASLGQELRGTEAF
TRBV4-2 | 12 | ASSQDRPTYEQY
TRBV4-1 | 13 | ASSQEWGAGDGYT
TRBV9 | 13 | ASSVDPHSPEKLF
TRBV12-3/TRBV12-4 | 11 | ASSPRQGDGYT
TRBV28 | 12 | ASSLGLAKETQY